The entry below gives a single T cell receptor (beta chain) sequence along with its context. Its antigen is currently unknown. The unsorted PBMC replicate PCRs were performed with 300 ng DNA, 30,000 to 35,000 T cell genomes. Method: immunoSEQ multiplex PCR; TCRdb's copy keeps in-frame clones and lacks some. The sample comprises about half a million clones, 78% of which are singletons, and 9.5% to 15% rests with the top ten. The V end lost 1 base, the J end lost 5 bases, and 9 bases lay between the germline ends. There are 13 residues in the CDR3. In germline, CDR1 is SGHVS, CDR2 FNYEAQ. This sample was included in a study of shared clonotypes between healthy human individuals. Study-wide results and caveats: Genetic and exposure-history diversity was limited by the small donor number. An effect of sequencing depth on clonotype sharing among donors was expected.

Sequencing was done on a sample of PBMCs. The chain uses TRBV7-6 and TRBJ2-7, with D uncertain. The origin of this receptor is a woman between 35 and 50 years old in good health. Some clones in this sample may be carry-over from other donors' samples. CDR3 nucleotides: TGTGCCAGCAGCTTAGTATCGGGCAACGAGCAGTACTTC. It codes for CASSLVSGNEQYF.